This passage covers 8 T cell receptor beta chains from one sample sequenced in a study of blood T cell repertoires in COVID-19. Some clones are missing from TCRdb's copy, which holds only in-frame ones; the method was immunoSEQ multiplex PCR. This table has around 250,000 clones, 82% appearing once. The source material was PBMCs or T cells enriched from blood (not recorded which). The receptors shown here come from a man in his forties or fifties who had been exposed to COVID-19.

This chain joins TRBV11-2 and TRBJ1-4; 11 nucleotides match TRBD1. The germline CDR1 and CDR2 sequences are SGHAT and FQNNGV. J gave up 5 bases and V 4 bases, and 6 bases lay outside the gene matches. CDR3 length equals 16 residues. The DNA of the CDR3 is TGTGCCAGCAGCTACGGGACAGGGGGTTCGAATGAAAAACTGTTTTTT. Encoded protein: CASSYGTGGSNEKLFF. Using reference TRBV11-2 and TRBJ1-4 for the parts outside the CDR3, the full variable domain is EAGVAQSPRYKIIEKRQSVAFWCNPISGHATLYWYQQILGQGPKLLIQFQNNGVVDDSQLPKDRFSAERLKGVDSTLKIQPAKLEDSAVYLCASSYGTGGSNEKLFFGSGTQLSVL.

The chain recombines TRBV19 with TRBJ1-2; weak D call: TRBD1 (6 bases). The CDR3 extends over 13 amino acids. Trimming took off 10 bases at V and 1 base at J, with 13 bases between the two ends. Germline V gene lookup returns CDR1 LNHDA and CDR2 SQIVND (reference sequence). The CDR3 DNA sequence: TGTGCCACTCAGGGGCAATATAACTATGGCTACACCTTC. It specifies CATQGQYNYGYTF.

This chain joins TRBV6-4 and TRBJ2-2, with 9 bases lining up with TRBD1. Trimming took 5 bases from V and 6 from J; bases not matched to a gene: 10. The length of the CDR3 is 16 residues. Looked up from germline, CDR1 is MRHNA and CDR2 is SNTAGT. The CDR3 protein is CASSPLGQGRPGELFF. DNA of the CDR3: TGTGCCAGCAGTCCCTTAGGACAGGGGAGACCCGGGGAGCTGTTTTTT.

V is TRBV30 and J is TRBJ1-5; 8 bases are a match to TRBD1. The CDR3 runs 16 residues. V lost 3 bases, J lost 7 bases, and 14 bases stayed unmatched. Germline CDR1 reads GTSNPN; CDR2 reads SVGIG (reference sequence). The CDR3 here is CAWRNTQGAFSQPQHF. CDR3 DNA sequence: TGTGCCTGGAGGAATACTCAGGGGGCTTTTAGCCAGCCCCAGCATTTT.

J is TRBJ1-2 and V is TRBV19, with 8 bases aligning to TRBD1. CDR1 is LNHDA, CDR2 SQIVND, per germline (reference sequence). The CDR3 sequence is 12 residues long. V shed 8 bases and J 5 bases; nucleotides not matched to a gene: 4. The CDR3 here is CASGQGGYGYTF. CDR3 DNA: TGTGCCAGTGGACAGGGTGGGTATGGCTACACCTTC.

This CDR3 reads CASSYQFGNTIYF. The CDR3 DNA sequence: TGCGCCAGCAGCTACCAGTTTGGAAACACCATATATTTT. The chain has TRBV5-1 and TRBJ1-3; no firm D call. The CDR3 has 13 amino acids. The V and J ends lost 3 bases and 3 bases respectively, with 7 bases between them. Germline CDR1 and CDR2: SGHRS and YFSETQ.

This chain joins TRBV5-5 and TRBJ1-1; tentative D call: TRBD1 (5 bases). V shed 0 bases and J shed 5 bases, with 11 bases lying between them. The CDR3 spans 14 residues. Per the germline V gene, CDR1 is SGHKS and CDR2 is YYEKEE (reference sequence). In DNA, the CDR3 is TGTGCCAGCAGCTTGGCCAGGGTACAGACTGAAGCTTTCTTT. Its protein product is CASSLARVQTEAFF.

CDR3 residues: CASSPRDRDFYGYTF. The CDR3 DNA sequence: TGTGCCAGCAGCCCCCGGGACAGGGATTTCTATGGCTACACCTTC. The chain is built from TRBV4-2 and TRBJ1-2, with 9 positions matching TRBD1. The CDR3 runs to 15 residues. The V gene's germline CDR1 is LGHNA and CDR2 YNFKEQ. V was clipped by 4 bases and J by 4 bases; unmatched bases: 7.